In its sample, the clone carrying this T cell receptor beta chain was seen many times. TCRdb re-analysed the 5' RACE reads in MiXCR, keeping a single row per CDR3 protein. Of around 130,000 distinct CDR3 sequences listed, approximately 15% were seen once; the top ten hold around 3%. This entry comes from a study of CD8 T cells in ankylosing spondylitis. The CDR3 has 14 residues. The V end was cut by 5 bases, the J end by 2 bases, with 13 bases between. In germline, CDR1 is SGHVS, CDR2 FNYEAQ. The gene calls are TRBV7-6 and TRBJ2-7; D may be TRBD1 (5 bases). This sequence originates from a female donor with ankylosing spondylitis or in good health (not recorded which). Sequencing was performed on blood, either unsorted or a sorted T cell fraction (not recorded which). The CDR3 nucleotides read TGTGCCAGCAGCCAACAGGTAACAGCCTACGAGCAGTACTTC. It codes for CASSQQVTAYEQYF.